A single sample gave rise to the 6 T cell receptor beta chains below, sequenced in a study of sequential checkpoint blockade in melanoma. TCRdb's table, derived via immunoSEQ multiplex PCR, lists solely in-frame clones and lacks some. The sample holds some 470 clones, around a fifth seen once. Treatment in this sample: randomized to nivolumab then ipilimumab (arm A) or the reverse (arm B). The sequencing here drew on tumor tissue (inferred from file names), taken from a patient given nivolumab and ipilimumab in sequence. The receptors stem from a human donor with melanoma.

In its sample, this clone ranks as medium-sized (0.01 to 0.1%). The rearrangement joins TRBV11-3 to TRBJ2-7; 7 bases are a match to TRBD1. This CDR3 region has 16 residues. Per germline, CDR1 SGHNT and CDR2 YENEEA. V lost 3 bases and J lost 4; bases outside the gene matches: 12. The CDR3 nucleotides are TGTGCCAGCAGCTTTAGACTCGACAGGGTACAATACGAGCAGTACTTC. Its translation: CASSFRLDRVQYEQYF. The whole variable domain, remainder taken from reference TRBV11-3 and TRBJ2-7, is EAGVVQSPRYKIIEKKQPVAFWCNPISGHNTLYWYLQNLGQGPELLIRYENEEAVDDSQLPKDRFSAERLKGVDSTLKIQPAELGDSAVYLCASSFRLDRVQYEQYFGPGTRLTVT.

Relative to its sample, this clone is medium-sized. J is TRBJ2-7 and V is TRBV11-3; 8 bases line up with TRBD1. This CDR3 has 14 amino acids. V lost 5 bases to trimming and J lost 3 bases; unmatched junction nucleotides: 6. Germline V gene sequence: CDR1 SGHNT, CDR2 YENEEA. The CDR3 DNA sequence: TGTGCCAGCAGCCCCAGGGGGCAGTTCTACGAGCAGTACTTC. Amino acids: CASSPRGQFYEQYF.

The chain employs TRBV30 and TRBJ1-2; D call uncertain. Trimming took 3 bases from V and 1 from J, leaving 9 bases between them. The CDR3 contains 13 residues. Germline values: CDR1 GTSNPN, CDR2 SVGIG (reference sequence). CDR3 nucleotide sequence: TGTGCCTGGAGCTATGGGGTTAACTATGGCTACACCTTC. Its protein product is CAWSYGVNYGYTF. The full variable domain, completed using reference TRBV30 and TRBJ1-2, is SQTIHQWPATLVQPVGSPLSLECTVEGTSNPNLYWYRQAAGRGLQLLFYSVGIGQISSEVPQNLSASRPQDRQFILSSKKLLLSDSGFYLCAWSYGVNYGYTFGSGTRLTVV.

This clone has just a few counts. The rearrangement joins TRBV6-4 to TRBJ1-1; maybe TRBD1 (5 bases). V was pared by 11 bases and J by 7 bases, with 14 bases between. The germline CDR1 and CDR2 sequences are MRHNA and SNTAGT. There are 11 residues in the CDR3. CDR3 in DNA: TGTGCCTTCAACCGGGACGTTGAAGCTTTCTTT. Encoded protein: CAFNRDVEAFF.

The rearrangement uses TRBV6-8 and TRBJ1-1, with D tentatively TRBD1 (6 bases). The CDR3 sequence is 14 residues long. From germline, CDR1 is MNHGY and CDR2 SAAAGT. Trimming took 5 bases from V and 1 from J, leaving 11 bases between them. The CDR3 region is CASSPGQENTEAFF. CDR3 nucleotides: TGTGCCAGCAGTCCGGGACAAGAGAACACTGAAGCTTTCTTT.

This clone is termed medium-sized. The rearrangement uses TRBV11-3 and TRBJ1-3; 7 positions match TRBD1. Trimming at V came to 5 bases and at J to 4 bases, leaving 8 bases not matched to a gene. The CDR3 runs 15 residues. Germline V lookup: CDR1 SGHNT, CDR2 YENEEA. The CDR3 DNA follows: TGTGCCAGCAGCCGCGCAGGGGGAGAGGGAAACACCATATATTTT. Its translation is CASSRAGGEGNTIYF. The full variable domain, in which reference TRBV11-3 and TRBJ1-3 provide the parts outside the CDR3, is EAGVVQSPRYKIIEKKQPVAFWCNPISGHNTLYWYLQNLGQGPELLIRYENEEAVDDSQLPKDRFSAERLKGVDSTLKIQPAELGDSAVYLCASSRAGGEGNTIYFGEGSWLTVV.